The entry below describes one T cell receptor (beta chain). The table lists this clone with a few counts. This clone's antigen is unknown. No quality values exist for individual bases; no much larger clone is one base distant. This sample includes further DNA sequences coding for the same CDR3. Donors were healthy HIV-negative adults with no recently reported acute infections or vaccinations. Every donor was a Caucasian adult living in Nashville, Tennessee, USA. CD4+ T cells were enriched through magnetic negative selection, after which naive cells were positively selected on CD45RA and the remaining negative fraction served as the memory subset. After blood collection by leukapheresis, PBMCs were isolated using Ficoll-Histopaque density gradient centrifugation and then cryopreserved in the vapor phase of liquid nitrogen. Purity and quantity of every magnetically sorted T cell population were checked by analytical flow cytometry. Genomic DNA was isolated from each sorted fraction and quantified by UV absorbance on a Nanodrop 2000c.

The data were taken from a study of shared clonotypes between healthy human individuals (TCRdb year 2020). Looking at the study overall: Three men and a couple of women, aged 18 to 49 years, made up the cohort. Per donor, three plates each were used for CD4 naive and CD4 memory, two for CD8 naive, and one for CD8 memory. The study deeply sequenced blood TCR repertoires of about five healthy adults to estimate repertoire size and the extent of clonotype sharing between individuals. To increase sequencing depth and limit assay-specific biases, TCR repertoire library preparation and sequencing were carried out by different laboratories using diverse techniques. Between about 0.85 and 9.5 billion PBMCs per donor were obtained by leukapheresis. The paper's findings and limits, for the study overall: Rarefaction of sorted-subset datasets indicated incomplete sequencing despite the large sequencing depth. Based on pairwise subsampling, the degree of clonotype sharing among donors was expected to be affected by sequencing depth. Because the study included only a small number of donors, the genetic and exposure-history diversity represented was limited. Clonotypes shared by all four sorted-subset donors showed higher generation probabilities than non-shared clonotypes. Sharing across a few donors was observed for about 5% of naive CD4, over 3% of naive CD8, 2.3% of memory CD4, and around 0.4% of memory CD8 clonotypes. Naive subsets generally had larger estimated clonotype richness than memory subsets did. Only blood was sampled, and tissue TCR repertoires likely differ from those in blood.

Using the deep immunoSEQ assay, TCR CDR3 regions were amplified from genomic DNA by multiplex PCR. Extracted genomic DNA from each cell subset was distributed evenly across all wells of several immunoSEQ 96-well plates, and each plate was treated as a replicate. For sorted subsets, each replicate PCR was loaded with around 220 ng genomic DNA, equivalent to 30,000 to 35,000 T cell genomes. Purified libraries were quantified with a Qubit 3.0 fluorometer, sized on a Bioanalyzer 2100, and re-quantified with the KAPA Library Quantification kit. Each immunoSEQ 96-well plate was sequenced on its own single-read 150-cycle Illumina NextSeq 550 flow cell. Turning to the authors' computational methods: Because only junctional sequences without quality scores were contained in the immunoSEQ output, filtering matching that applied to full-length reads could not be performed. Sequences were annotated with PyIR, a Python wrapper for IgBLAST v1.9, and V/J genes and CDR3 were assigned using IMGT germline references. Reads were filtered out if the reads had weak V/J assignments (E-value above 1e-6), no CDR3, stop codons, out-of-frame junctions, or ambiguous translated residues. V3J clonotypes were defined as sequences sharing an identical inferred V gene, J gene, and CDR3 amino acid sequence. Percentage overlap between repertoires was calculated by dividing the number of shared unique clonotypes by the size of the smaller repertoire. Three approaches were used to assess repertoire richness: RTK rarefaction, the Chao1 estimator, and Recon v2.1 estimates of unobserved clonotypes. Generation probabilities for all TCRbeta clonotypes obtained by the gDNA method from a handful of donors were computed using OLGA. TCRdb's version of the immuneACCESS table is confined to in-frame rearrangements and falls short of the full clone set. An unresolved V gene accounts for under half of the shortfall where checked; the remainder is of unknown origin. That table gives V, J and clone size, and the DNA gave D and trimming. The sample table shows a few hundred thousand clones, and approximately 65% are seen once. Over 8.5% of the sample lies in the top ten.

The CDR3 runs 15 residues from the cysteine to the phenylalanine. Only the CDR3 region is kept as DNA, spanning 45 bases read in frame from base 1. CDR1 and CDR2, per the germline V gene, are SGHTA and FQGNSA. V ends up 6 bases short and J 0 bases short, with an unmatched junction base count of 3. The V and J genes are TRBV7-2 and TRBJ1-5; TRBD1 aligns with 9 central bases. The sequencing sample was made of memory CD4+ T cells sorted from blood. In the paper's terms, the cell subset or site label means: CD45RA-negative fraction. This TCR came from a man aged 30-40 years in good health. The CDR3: CASSRDRVSNQPQHF. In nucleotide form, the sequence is TGTGCCAGCAGTAGGGACAGGGTTAGCAATCAGCCCCAGCATTTT.